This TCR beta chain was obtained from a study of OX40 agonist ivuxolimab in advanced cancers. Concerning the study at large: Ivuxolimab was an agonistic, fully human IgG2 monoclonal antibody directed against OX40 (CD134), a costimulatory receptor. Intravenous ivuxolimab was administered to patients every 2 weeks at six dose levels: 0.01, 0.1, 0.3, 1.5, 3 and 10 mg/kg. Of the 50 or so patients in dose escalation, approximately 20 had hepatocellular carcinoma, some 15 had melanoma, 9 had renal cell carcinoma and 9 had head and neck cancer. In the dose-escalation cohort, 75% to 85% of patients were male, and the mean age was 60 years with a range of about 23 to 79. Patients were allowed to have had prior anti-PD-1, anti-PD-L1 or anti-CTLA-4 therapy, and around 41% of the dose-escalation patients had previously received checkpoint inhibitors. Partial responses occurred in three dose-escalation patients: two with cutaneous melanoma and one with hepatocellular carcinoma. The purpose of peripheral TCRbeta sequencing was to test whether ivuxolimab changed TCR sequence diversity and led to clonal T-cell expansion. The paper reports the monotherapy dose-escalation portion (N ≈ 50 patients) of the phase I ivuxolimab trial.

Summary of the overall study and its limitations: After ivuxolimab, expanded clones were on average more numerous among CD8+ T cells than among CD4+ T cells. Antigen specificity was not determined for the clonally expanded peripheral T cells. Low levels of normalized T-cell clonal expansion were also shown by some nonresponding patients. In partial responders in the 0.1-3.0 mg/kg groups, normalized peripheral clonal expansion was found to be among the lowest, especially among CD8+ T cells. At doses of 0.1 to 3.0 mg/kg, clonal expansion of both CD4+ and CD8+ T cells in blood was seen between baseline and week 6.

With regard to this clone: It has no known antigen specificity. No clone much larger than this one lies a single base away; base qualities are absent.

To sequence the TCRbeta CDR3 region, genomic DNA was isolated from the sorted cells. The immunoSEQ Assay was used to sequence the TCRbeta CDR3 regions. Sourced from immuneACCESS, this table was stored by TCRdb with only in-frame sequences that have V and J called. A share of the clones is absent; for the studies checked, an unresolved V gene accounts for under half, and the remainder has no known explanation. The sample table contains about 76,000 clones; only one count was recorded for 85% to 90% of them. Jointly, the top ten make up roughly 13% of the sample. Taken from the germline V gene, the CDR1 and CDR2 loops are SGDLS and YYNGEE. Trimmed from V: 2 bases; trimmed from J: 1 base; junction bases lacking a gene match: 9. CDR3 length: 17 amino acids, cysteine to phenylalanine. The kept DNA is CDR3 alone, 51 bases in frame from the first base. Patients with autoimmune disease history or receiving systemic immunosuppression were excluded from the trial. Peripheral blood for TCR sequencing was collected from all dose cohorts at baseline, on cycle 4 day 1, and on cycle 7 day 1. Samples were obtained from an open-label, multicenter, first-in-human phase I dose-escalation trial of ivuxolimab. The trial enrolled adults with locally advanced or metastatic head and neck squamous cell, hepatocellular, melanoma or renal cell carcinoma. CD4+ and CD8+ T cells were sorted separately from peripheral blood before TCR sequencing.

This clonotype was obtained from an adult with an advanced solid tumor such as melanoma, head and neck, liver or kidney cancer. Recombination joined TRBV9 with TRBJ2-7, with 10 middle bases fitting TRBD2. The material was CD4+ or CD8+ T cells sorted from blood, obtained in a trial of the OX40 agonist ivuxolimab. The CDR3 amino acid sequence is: CASSVPGIAGGSYEQYF. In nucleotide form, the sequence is TGTGCCAGCAGCGTGCCGGGGATAGCGGGAGGTTCCTACGAGCAGTACTTC.